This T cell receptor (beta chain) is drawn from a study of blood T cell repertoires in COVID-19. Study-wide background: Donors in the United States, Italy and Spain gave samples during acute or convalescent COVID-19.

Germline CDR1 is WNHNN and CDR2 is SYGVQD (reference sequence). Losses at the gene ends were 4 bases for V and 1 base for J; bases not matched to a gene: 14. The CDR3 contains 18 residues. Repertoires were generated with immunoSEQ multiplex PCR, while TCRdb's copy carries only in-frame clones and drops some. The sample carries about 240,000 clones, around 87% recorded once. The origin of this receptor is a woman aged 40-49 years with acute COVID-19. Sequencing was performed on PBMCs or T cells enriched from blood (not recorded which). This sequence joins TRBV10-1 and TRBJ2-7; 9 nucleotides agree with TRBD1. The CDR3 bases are TGCGCCAGCAGTGGGCCGGACAGGGGCGATACTCCTTCCTACGAGCAGTACTTC. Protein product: CASSGPDRGDTPSYEQYF.